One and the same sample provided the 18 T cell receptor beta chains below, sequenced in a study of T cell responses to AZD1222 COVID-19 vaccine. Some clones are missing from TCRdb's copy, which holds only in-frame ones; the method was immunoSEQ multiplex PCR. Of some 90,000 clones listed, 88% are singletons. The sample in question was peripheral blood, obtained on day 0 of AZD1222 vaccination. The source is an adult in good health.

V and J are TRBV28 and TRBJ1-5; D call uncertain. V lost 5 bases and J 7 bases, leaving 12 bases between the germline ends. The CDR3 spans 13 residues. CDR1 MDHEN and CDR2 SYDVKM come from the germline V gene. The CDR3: CASSPEGRQPQHF. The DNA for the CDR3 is TGTGCCAGCAGTCCGGAGGGTCGACAGCCCCAGCATTTT.

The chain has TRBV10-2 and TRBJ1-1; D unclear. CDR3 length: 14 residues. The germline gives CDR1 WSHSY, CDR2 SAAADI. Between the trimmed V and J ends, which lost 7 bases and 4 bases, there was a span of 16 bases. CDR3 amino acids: CASNPDYLITEAFF. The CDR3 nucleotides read TGCGCCAGCAACCCGGACTATCTTATCACTGAAGCTTTCTTT.

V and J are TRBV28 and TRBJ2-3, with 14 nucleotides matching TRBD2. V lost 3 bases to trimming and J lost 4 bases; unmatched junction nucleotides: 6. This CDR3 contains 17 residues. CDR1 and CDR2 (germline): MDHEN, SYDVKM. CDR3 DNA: TGTGCCAGCAGTTTGACTAGCGGGAGGGATTCCGCAGATACGCAGTATTTT. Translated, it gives CASSLTSGRDSADTQYF.

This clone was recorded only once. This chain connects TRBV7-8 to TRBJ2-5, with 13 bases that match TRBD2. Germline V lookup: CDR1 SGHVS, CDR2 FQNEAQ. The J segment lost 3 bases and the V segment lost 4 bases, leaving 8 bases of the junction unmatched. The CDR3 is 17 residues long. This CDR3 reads CASSSPRGLAGEETQYF. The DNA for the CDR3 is TGTGCCAGCAGCTCGCCACGTGGACTAGCGGGAGAAGAGACCCAGTACTTC.

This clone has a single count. As DNA, the CDR3 is TGTGCCAGCAGCTCCGGTAGGAGCCCGAATCAGCCCCAGCATTTT. Protein product: CASSSGRSPNQPQHF. The J gene is TRBJ1-5, the V gene TRBV7-2; no reliable D call. The CDR3 contains 15 residues. Germline CDR1 is SGHTA and CDR2 is FQGNSA. V was shortened by 4 bases and J by 4 bases, with 14 bases between the two germline ends.

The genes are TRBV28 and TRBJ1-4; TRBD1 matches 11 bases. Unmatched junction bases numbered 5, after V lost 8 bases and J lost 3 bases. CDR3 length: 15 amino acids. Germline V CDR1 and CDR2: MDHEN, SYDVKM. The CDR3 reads CASGGTGGANEKLFF. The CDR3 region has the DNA TGTGCCAGCGGCGGGACAGGGGGGGCTAATGAAAAACTGTTTTTT.

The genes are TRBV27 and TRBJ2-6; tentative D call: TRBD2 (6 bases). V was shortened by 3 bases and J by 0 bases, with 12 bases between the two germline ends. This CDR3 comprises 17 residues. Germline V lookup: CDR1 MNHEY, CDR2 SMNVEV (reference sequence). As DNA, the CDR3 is TGTGCCAGCAGTTTGGAGGGCCCCTTCTCTGGGGCCAACGTCCTGACTTTC. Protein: CASSLEGPFSGANVLTF.

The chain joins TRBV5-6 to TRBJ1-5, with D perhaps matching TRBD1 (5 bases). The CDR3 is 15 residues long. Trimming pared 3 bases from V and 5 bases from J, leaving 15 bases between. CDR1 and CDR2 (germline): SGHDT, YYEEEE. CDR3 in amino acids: CASSSGKAPDQPQHF. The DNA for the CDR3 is TGTGCCAGCAGCTCAGGGAAGGCACCCGATCAGCCCCAGCATTTT. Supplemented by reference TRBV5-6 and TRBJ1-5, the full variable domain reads DAGVTQSPTHLIKTRGQQVTLRCSPKSGHDTVSWYQQALGQGPQFIFQYYEEEERQRGNFPDRFSGHQFPNYSSELNVNALLLGDSALYLCASSSGKAPDQPQHFGDGTRLSIL.

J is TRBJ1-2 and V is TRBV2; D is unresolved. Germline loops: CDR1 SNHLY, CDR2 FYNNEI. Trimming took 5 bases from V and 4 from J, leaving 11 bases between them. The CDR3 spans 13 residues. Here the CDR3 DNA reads TGTGCCAGCAGTACGGACGTATCCTATGGCTACACCTTC. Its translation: CASSTDVSYGYTF. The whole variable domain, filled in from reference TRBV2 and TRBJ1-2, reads EPEVTQTPSHQVTQMGQEVILRCVPISNHLYFYWYRQILGQKVEFLVSFYNNEISEKSEIFDDQFSVERPDGSNFTLKIRSTKLEDSAMYFCASSTDVSYGYTFGSGTRLTVV.

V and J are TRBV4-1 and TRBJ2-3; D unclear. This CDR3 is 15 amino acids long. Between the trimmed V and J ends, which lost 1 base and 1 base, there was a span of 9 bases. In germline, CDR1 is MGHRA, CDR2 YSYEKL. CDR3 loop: CASSQGPLGTDTQYF. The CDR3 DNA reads TGCGCCAGCAGCCAAGGTCCCCTTGGCACAGATACGCAGTATTTT.

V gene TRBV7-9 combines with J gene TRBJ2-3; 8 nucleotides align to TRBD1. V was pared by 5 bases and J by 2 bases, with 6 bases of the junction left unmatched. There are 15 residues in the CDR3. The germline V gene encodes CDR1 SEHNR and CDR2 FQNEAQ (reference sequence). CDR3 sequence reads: CASSQPGQATDTQYF. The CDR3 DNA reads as TGTGCCAGCAGCCAACCGGGACAGGCCACAGATACGCAGTATTTT.

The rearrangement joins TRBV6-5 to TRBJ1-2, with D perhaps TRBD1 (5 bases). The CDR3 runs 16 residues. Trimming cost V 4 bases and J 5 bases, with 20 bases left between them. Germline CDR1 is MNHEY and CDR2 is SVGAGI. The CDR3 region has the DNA TGTGCCAGCAGTTTTGGGACCCGCACGCGGGCGTATGGCTACACCTTC. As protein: CASSFGTRTRAYGYTF.

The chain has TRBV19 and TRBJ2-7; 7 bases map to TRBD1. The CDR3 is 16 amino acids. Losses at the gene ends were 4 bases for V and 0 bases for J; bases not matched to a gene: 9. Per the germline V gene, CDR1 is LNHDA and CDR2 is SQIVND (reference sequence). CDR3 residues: CASSTFSGQSSYEQYF. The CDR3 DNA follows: TGTGCCAGTAGTACCTTCTCGGGACAGAGCTCCTACGAGCAGTACTTC.

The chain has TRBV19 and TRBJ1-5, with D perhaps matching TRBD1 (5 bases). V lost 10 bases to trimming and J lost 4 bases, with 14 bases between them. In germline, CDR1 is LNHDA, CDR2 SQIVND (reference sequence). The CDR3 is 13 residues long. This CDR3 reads CATRTEGNQPQHF. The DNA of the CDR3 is TGTGCCACGCGAACCGAGGGGAATCAGCCCCAGCATTTT. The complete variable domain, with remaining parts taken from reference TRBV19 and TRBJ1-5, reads DGGITQSPKYLFRKEGQNVTLSCEQNLNHDAMYWYRQDPGQGLRLIYYSQIVNDFQKGDIAEGYSVSREKKESFPLTVTSAQKNPTAFYLCATRTEGNQPQHFGDGTRLSIL.

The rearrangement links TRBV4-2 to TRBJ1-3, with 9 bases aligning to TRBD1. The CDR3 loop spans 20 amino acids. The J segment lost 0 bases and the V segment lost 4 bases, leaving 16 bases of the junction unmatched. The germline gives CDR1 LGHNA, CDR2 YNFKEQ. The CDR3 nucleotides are TGTGCCAGCAGCCGGAAGAGGACAGGGGTTGCTTCCAGCTCTGGAAACACCATATATTTT. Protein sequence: CASSRKRTGVASSSGNTIYF.

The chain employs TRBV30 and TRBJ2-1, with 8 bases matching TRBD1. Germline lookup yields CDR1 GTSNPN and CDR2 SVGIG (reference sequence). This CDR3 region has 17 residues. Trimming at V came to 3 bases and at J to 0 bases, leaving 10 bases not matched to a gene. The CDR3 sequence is CAWRPRGLMSSYNEQFF. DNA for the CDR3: TGTGCCTGGAGACCCAGGGGGCTTATGAGCTCCTACAATGAGCAGTTCTTC.

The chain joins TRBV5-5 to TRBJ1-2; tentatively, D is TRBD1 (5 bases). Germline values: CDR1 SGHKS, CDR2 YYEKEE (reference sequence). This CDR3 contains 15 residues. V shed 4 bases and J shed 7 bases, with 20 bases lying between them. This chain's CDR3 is CASSLEGRGGIGYTF. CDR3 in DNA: TGTGCCAGCAGCCTGGAGGGTCGCGGGGGGATTGGCTACACCTTC.

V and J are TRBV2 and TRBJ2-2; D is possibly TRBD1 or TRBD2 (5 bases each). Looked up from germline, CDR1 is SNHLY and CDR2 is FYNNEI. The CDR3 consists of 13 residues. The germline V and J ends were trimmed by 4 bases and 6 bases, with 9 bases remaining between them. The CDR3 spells CASSAGAAGELFF. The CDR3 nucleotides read TGTGCCAGCAGTGCCGGGGCGGCCGGGGAGCTGTTTTTT.